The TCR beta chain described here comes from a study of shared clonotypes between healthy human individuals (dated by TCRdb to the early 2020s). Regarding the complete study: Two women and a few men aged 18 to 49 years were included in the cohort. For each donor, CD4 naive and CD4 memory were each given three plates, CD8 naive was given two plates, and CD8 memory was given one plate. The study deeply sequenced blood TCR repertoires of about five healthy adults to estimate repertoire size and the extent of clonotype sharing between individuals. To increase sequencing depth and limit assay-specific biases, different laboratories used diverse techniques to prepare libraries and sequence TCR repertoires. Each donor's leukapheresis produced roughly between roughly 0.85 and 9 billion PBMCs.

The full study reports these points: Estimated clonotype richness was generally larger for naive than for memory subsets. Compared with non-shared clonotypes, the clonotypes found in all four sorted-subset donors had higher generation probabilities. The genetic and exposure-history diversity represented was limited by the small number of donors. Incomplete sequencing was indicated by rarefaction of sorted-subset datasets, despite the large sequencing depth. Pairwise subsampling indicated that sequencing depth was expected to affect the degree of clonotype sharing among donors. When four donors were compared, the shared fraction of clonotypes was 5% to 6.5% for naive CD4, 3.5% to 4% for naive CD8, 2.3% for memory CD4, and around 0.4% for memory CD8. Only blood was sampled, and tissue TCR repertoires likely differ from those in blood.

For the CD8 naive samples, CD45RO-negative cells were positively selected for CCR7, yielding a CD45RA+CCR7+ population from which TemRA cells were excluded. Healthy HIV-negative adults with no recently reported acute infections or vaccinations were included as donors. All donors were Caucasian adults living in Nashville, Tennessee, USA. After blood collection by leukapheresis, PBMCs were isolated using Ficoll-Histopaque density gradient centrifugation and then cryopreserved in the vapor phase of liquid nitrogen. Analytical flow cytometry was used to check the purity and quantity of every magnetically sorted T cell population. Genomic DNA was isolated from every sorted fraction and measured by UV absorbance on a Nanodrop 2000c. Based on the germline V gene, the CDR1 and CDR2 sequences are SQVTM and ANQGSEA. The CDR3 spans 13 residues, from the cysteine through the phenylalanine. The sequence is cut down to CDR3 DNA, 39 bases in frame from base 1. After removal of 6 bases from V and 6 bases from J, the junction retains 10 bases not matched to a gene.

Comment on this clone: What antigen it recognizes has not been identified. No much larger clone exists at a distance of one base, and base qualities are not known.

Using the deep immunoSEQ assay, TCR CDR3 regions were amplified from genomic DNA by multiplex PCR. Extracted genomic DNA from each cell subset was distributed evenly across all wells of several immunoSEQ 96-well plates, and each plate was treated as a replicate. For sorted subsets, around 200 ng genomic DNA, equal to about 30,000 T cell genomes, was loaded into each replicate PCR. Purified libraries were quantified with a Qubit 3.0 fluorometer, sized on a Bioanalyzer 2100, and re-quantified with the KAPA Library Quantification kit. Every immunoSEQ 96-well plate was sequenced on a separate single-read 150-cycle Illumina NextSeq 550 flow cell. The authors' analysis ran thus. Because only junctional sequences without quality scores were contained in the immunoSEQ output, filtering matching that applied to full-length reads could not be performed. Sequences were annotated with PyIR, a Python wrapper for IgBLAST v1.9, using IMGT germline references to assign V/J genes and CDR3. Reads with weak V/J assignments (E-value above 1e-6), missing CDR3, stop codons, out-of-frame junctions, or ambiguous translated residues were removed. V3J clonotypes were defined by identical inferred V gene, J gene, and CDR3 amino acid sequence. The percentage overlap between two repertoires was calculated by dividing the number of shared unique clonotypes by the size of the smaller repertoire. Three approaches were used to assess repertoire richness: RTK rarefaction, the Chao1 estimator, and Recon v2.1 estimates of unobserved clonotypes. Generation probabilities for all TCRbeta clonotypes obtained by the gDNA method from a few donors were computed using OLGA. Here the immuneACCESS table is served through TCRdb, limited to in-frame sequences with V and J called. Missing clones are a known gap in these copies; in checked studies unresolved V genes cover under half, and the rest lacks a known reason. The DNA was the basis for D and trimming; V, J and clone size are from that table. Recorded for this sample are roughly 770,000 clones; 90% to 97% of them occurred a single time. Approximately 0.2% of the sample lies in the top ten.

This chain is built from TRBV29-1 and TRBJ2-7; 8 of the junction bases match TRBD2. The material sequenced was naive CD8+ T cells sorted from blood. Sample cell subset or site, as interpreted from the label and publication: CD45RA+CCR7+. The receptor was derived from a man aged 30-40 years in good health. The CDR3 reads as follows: CSVPGLAFSEQYF. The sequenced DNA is TGCAGCGTCCCTGGACTAGCTTTCTCCGAGCAGTACTTC.